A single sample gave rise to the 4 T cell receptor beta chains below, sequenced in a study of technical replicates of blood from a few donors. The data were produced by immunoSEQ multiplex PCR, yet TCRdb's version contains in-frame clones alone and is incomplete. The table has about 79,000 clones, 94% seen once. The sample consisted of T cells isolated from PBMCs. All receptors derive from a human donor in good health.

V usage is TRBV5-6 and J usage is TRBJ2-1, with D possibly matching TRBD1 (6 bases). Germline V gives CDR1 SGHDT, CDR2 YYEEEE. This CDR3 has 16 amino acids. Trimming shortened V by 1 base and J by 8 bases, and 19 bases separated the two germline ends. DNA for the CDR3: TGTGCCAGCAGCTTGCCGACAGGCCCGTTACCTGATGAGCAGTTCTTC. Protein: CASSLPTGPLPDEQFF.

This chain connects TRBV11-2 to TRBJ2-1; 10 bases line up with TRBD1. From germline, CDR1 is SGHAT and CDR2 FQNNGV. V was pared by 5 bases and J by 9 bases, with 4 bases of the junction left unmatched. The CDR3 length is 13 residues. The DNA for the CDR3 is TGTGCCAGCAGCCCAAGACAGGGGGCTGAGCAGTTCTTC. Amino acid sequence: CASSPRQGAEQFF.

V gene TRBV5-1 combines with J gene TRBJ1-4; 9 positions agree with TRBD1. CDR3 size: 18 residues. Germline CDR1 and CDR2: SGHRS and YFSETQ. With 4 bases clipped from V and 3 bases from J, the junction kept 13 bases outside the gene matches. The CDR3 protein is CASSTGTGKSWANEKLFF. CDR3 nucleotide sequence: TGCGCCAGCAGCACGGGGACAGGGAAGTCGTGGGCTAATGAAAAACTGTTTTTT.

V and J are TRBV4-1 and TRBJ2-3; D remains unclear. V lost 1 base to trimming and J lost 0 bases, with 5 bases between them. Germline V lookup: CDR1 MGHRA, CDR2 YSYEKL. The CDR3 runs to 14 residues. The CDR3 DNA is TGCGCCAGCAGCCAAGCCGGTAGCACAGATACGCAGTATTTT. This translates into CASSQAGSTDTQYF.